Listed here is a single T cell receptor (beta chain). Its specificity is not known. V lost 6 bases to trimming and J lost 7 bases, with 13 bases between them. The CDR3 has 13 residues. Germline values: CDR1 MGHRA, CDR2 YSYEKL. The record originates from a study of T cell responses to AZD1222 COVID-19 vaccine. About the research overall: Second-dose timings of about 4 or about 12 weeks were pooled.

TCRdb's table, derived via immunoSEQ multiplex PCR, lists solely in-frame clones and lacks some. The repertoire holds 100,000 to 150,000 clones, with around 90% as singletons. Overall study findings and caveats: It should be noted that donors were predominantly white British and more often female, and clonal diversity was possibly underestimated. As reported, nearly half of all spike-specific TCRs target variant regions that are unmutated. Rises in breadth and depth of Spike-specific TCRs came after two AZD1222 doses.

This specimen was peripheral blood, taken on day 0 of AZD1222 vaccination. The TCR comes from an adult in good health. V usage is TRBV4-1 and J usage is TRBJ2-1; a possible D gene is TRBD1 (6 bases). CDR3 nucleotides: TGCGCCAGCAGTCGAGAGGGGGAGAATGAGCAGTTCTTC. Amino acid sequence: CASSREGENEQFF.